The 5 T cell receptor beta chains listed next were all sequenced from one sample in a study of blood T cells in healthy people across ages. Together with a sample-barcoded 5' primer, a J-beta primer mix was included in a second PCR lasting roughly 6 to 12 cycles. One entry per CDR3 protein, called by TCRdb with MiXCR from the 5' RACE reads. The sample holds 600,000 or so distinct CDR3 sequences; less than 35% are singletons and the top ten take around 14%. Source material: blood. These receptors were taken from a woman of 80 years or more in good health.

In the case of this clonotype: A much larger clonotype is one base distant, so this may be a read error. This chain links TRBV5-1 with TRBJ2-1; D is perhaps TRBD2 (6 bases). The CDR3 covers 13 residues. V gave up 3 bases and J gave up 9 bases, with 13 bases separating them. Germline loops: CDR1 SGHRS, CDR2 YFSETQ. Here the CDR3 DNA reads TGCGCCAGCAGCTGGATGGGACTCCGTGAGCAGTTCTTC. Amino acids: CASSWMGLREQFF. Variable domain in full (rest from reference TRBV5-1 and TRBJ2-1): KAGVTQTPRYLIKTRGQQVTLSCSPISGHRSVSWYQQTPGQGLQFLFEYFSETQRNKGNFPGRFSGRQFSNSRSEMNVSTLELGDSALYLCASSWMGLREQFFGPGTRLTVL.

This clonotype was detected many times. The J gene is TRBJ2-3, the V gene TRBV20-1; the D is unclear. V lost 3 bases, J lost 1 base, and 11 bases lay in between. CDR3 length equals 14 residues. Germline assignment: CDR1 DFQATT and CDR2 SNEGSKA (reference sequence). CDR3 amino acids: CSARVTIRTDTQYF. CDR3 DNA: TGCAGTGCTAGGGTCACGATACGCACAGATACGCAGTATTTT.

This clonotype has at least ten counts. The chain links TRBV6-5 to TRBJ2-1; D is unclear. The CDR3 consists of 11 residues. Germline assignment: CDR1 MNHEY and CDR2 SVGAGI. Trimming stripped 7 bases from V and 2 bases from J, with 3 bases between. The CDR3 DNA sequence: TGTGCCAGCACCGCCTACAATGAGCAGTTCTTC. This sequence encodes CASTAYNEQFF.

This clonotype was found many times. The chain links TRBV12-3 or TRBV12-4 to TRBJ1-2; no firm D call. With 6 bases removed from V and 1 base from J, the gap between germline ends came to 12 bases. This CDR3 comprises 14 residues. The CDR3 DNA reads TGTGCCAGCAGCCCGACGAGGCTTAACTATGGCTACACCTTC. Translating it yields CASSPTRLNYGYTF.

This clonotype was recorded many times. The chain is built from TRBV7-2 and TRBJ2-3; tentative D call: TRBD2 (7 bases). V was trimmed by 6 bases and J by 6 bases, leaving 19 bases between them. This CDR3 has 15 residues. Germline CDR1 reads SGHTA; CDR2 reads FQGNSA. The chain's CDR3 is CASSFGGGASDTQYF. The CDR3 bases are TGTGCCAGCAGTTTTGGTGGGGGGGCATCTGATACGCAGTATTTT.